This record concerns one T cell receptor beta chain sequence. Its specificity is unknown. These data belong to a study of regulatory dendritic cells for organ transplantation. Broader study findings: Naive CD4+ and CD8+ repertoires were highly diverse; memory CD8+ was most oligoclonal.

This CDR3 has 13 amino acids. V gave up 7 bases and J gave up 5 bases, with 15 bases separating them. Germline V lookup: CDR1 SGHAT, CDR2 FQNNGV. Sorted T cells were CFSE-labeled and cultured four to five days with allogeneic regulatory or mature dendritic cells at 1:10. Clones were sequenced by immunoSEQ multiplex PCR, and TCRdb holds only the in-frame ones, with some missing. This table has 20,000 to 25,000 clones, 70% to 90% appearing once. The clonotype was recovered from a human donor in good health. V usage is TRBV11-2 and J usage is TRBJ2-7, with D possibly being TRBD1 (6 bases). The sample taken for sequencing was naive CD4+ T cells from blood cultured with regulatory dendritic cells. Subset denoted: CD45RA+ naive T cells. The CDR3 DNA follows: TGTGCCAGCACCCGAGCAGGGGTTCACGAGCAGTACTTC. It yields the protein CASTRAGVHEQYF. The whole variable domain, filled in from reference TRBV11-2 and TRBJ2-7, reads EAGVAQSPRYKIIEKRQSVAFWCNPISGHATLYWYQQILGQGPKLLIQFQNNGVVDDSQLPKDRFSAERLKGVDSTLKIQPAKLEDSAVYLCASTRAGVHEQYFGPGTRLTVT.